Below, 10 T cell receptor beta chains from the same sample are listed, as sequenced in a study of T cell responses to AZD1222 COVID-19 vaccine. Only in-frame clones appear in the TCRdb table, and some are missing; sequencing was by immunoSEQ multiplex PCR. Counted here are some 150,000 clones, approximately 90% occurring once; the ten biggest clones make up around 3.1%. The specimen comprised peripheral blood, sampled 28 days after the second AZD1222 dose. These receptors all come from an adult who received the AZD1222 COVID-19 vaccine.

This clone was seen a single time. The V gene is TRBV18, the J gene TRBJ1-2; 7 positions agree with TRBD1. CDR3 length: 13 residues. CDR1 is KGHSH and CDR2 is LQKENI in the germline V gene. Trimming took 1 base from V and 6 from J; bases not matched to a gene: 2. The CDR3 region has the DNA TGTGCCAGCTCACCACGAGGGGGCGATGGCTACACCTTC. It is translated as CASSPRGGDGYTF.

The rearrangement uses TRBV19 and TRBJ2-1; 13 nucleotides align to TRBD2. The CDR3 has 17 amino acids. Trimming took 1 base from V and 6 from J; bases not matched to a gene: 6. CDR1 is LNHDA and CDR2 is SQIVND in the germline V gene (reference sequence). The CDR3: CASSIGQGLAGINEQFF. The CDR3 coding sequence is TGTGCCAGTAGTATAGGCCAGGGACTAGCGGGAATCAATGAGCAGTTCTTC.

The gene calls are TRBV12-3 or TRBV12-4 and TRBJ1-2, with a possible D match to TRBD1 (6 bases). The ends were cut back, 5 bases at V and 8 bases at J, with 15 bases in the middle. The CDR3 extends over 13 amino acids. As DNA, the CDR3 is TGTGCCAGCAGTCACGCGACAGGATCGGGCTACACCTTC. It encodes CASSHATGSGYTF.

The CDR3 spells CASSSTGYGSTDTQYF. The CDR3 bases are TGTGCCAGCAGTTCGACAGGGTATGGTAGCACAGATACGCAGTATTTT. V gene TRBV27 combines with J gene TRBJ2-3; TRBD1 aligns across 7 bases. Germline assignment: CDR1 MNHEY and CDR2 SMNVEV (reference sequence). CDR3 size: 16 residues. V lost 4 bases and J lost 0; bases outside the gene matches: 7.

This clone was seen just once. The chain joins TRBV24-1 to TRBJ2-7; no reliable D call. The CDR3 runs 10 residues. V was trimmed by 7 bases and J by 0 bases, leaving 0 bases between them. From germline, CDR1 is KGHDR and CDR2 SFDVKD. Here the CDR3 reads CATSSYEQYF. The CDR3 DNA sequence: TGTGCCACCAGCTCCTACGAGCAGTACTTC.

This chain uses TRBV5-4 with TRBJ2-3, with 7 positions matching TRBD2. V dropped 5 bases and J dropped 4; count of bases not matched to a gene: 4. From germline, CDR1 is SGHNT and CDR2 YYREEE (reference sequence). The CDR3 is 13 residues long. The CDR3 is CASSIRGADTQYF. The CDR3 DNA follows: TGTGCCAGCAGTATTCGGGGGGCAGATACGCAGTATTTT.

The CDR3 sequence: CASSPPGTASAKNIQYF. In nucleotides, the CDR3 is TGTGCCAGCTCACCACCCGGGACAGCGTCAGCCAAAAACATTCAGTACTTC. The chain joins TRBV18 to TRBJ2-4; 7 bases map to TRBD1. The CDR3 totals 17 residues. The germline V gene encodes CDR1 KGHSH and CDR2 LQKENI. Unmatched junction bases numbered 5, after V lost 0 bases and J lost 0 bases.

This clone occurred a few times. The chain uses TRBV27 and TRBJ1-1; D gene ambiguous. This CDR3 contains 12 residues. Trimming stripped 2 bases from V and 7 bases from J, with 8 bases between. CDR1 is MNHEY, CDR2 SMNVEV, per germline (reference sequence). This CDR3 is CASSLPLGEAFF. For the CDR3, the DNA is TGTGCCAGCAGTTTACCCCTAGGTGAAGCTTTCTTT.

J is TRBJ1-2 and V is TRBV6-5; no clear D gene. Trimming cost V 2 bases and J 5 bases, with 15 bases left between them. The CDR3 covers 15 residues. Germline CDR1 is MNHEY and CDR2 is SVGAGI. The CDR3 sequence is CASSYDSSVRYGYTF. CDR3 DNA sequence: TGTGCCAGCAGTTACGATAGCAGCGTGAGGTATGGCTACACCTTC.

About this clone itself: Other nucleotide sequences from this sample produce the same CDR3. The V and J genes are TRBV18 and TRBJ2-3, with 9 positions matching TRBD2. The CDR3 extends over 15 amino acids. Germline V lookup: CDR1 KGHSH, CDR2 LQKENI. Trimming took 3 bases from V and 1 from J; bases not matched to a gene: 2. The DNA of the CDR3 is TGTGCCAGCTCACCTCTAGCGGGACGCACAGATACGCAGTATTTT. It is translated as CASSPLAGRTDTQYF.